Detailed here is one T cell receptor (beta chain). The entry originates in a study of CD4 and CD8 cells across lung adenocarcinoma regions. V lost 0 bases and J lost 0, with 6 bases in between. CDR1 is MNHEY, CDR2 SVGAGI, per germline. CDR3 length: 16 amino acids. The patients had localized lung adenocarcinoma, a non-small cell subtype. Each CDR3 protein gets one entry after TCRdb re-called the PCR reads with MiXCR. The data show approximately 12,000 distinct CDR3 sequences, with 53% seen just once and about 33% held by the top ten. Sequencing was done on a sample of CD8+ T cells from the center of a lung tumor. V gene TRBV6-5 combines with J gene TRBJ2-6, with D possibly TRBD1 on 5 matching bases. The clonotype originates from a female donor with lung adenocarcinoma. The CD4 and CD8 labels of this study may be unreliable. This CDR3 is CASSYSGDSGANVLTF. The DNA of the CDR3 is TGTGCCAGCAGTTACTCAGGGGACTCTGGGGCCAACGTCCTGACTTTC.